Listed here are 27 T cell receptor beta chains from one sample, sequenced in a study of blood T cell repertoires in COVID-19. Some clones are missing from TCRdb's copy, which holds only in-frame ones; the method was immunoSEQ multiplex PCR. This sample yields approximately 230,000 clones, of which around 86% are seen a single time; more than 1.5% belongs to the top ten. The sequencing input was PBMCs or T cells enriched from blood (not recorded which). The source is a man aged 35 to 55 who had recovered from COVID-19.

CDR3 DNA: TGTGCCAGCAGCTACCAAAGGGGGGGCACTGAAGCTTTCTTT. It is translated as CASSYQRGGTEAFF. The rearrangement uses TRBV7-2 and TRBJ1-1; weak D call: TRBD1 (6 bases). From germline, CDR1 is SGHTA and CDR2 FQGNSA. V lost 4 bases and J 4 bases, leaving 13 bases between the germline ends. This CDR3 has 14 amino acids. Drawing the rest from reference TRBV7-2 and TRBJ1-1, the complete variable domain is GAGVSQSPSNKVTEKGKDVELRCDPISGHTALYWYRQSLGQGLEFLIYFQGNSAPDKSGLPSDRFSAERTGGSVSTLTIQRTQQEDSAVYLCASSYQRGGTEAFFGQGTRLTVV.

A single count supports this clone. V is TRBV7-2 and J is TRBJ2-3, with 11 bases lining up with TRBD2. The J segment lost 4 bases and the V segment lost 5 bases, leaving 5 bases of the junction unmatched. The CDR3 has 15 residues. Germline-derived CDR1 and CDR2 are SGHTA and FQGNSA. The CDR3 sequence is CASSVGSGRADTQYF. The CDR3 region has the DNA TGTGCCAGCAGCGTCGGTAGCGGGAGGGCAGATACGCAGTATTTT.

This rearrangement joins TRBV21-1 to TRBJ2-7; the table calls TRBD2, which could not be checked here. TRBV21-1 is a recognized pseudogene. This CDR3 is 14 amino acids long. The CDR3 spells CASSKRGDSYEQYF. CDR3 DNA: TGTGCCAGCAGCAAACGGGGAGACTCCTACGAGCAGTACTTC.

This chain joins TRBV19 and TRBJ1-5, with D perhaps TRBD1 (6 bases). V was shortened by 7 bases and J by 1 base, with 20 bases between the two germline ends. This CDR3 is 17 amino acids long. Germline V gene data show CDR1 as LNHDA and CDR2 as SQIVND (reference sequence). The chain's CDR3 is CASTLGEGGYSNQPQHF. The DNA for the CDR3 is TGTGCCAGTACCCTGGGCGAGGGGGGGTACAGCAATCAGCCCCAGCATTTT.

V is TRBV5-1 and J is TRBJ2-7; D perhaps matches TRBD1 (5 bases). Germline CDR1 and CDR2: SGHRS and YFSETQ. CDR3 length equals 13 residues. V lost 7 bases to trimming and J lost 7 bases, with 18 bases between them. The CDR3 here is CASSDPGSREQYF. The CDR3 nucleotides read TGCGCCAGCTCTGATCCAGGGTCGCGAGAGCAGTACTTC.

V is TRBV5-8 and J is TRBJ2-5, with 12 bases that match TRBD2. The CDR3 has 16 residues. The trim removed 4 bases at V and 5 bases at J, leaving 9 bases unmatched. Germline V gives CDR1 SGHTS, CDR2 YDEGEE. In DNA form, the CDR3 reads TGTGCCAGCAGCGCATGGACTAGCGGGGCACGGGAGACCCAGTACTTC. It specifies CASSAWTSGARETQYF. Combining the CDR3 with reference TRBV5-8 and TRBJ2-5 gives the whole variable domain EAGVTQSPTHLIKTRGQQATLRCSPISGHTSVYWYQQALGLGLQFLLWYDEGEERNRGNFPPRFSGRQFPNYSSELNVNALELEDSALYLCASSAWTSGARETQYFGPGTRLLVL.

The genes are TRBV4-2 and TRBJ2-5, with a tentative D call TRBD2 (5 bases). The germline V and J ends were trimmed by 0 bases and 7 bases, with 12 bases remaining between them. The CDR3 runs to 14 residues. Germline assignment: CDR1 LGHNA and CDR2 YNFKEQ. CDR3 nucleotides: TGTGCCAGCAGCCAAGATCCCGCGGCGGGGACCCAGTACTTC. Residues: CASSQDPAAGTQYF.

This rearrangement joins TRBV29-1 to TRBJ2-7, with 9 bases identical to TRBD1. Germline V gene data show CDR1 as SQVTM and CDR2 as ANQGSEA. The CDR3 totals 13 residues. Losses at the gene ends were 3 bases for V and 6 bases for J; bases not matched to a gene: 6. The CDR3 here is CSVEDTGGGEQYF. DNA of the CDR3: TGCAGCGTTGAGGATACAGGGGGCGGCGAGCAGTACTTC.

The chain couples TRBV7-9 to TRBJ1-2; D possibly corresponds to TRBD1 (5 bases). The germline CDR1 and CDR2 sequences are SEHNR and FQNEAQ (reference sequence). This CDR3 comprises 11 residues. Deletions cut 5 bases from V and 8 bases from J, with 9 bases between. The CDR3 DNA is TGTGCCAGCAGCCGGGAGGGGGGCTACACCTTC. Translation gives CASSREGGYTF. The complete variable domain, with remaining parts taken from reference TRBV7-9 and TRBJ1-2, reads DTGVSQNPRHKITKRGQNVTFRCDPISEHNRLYWYRQTLGQGPEFLTYFQNEAQLEKSRLLSDRFSAERPKGSFSTLEIQRTEQGDSAMYLCASSREGGYTFGSGTRLTVV.

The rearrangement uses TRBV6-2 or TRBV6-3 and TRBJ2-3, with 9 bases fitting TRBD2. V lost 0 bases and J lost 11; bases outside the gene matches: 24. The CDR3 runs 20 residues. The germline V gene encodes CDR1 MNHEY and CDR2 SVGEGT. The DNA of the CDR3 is TGTGCCAGCAGTTACTCGATTGGGGGGGTAGCGGGGGTGCTATACCAGGAGCAGTATTTT. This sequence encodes CASSYSIGGVAGVLYQEQYF.

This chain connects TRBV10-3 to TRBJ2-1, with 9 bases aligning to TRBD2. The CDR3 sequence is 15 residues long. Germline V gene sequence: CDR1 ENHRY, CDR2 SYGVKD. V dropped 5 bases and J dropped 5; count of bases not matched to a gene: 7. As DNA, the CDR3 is TGTGCCATCAGTTCTAGACTAGCGGAAGACAATGAGCAGTTCTTC. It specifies CAISSRLAEDNEQFF.

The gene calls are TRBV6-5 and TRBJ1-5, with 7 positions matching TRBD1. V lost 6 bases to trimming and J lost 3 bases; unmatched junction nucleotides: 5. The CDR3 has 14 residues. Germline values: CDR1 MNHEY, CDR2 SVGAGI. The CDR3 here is CASRRGQDNQPQHF. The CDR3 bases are TGTGCCAGCAGACGCGGACAGGACAATCAGCCCCAGCATTTT.

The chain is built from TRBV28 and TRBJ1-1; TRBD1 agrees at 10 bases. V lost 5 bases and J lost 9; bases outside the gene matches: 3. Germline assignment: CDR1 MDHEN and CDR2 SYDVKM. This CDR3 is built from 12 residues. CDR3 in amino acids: CASSRDRGKAFF. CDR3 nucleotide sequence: TGTGCCAGCAGTCGGGACAGGGGCAAAGCTTTCTTT.

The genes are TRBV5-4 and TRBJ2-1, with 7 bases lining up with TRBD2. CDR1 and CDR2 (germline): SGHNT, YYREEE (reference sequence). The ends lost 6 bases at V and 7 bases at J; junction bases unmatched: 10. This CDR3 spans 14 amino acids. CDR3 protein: CASKRGGSGNEQFF. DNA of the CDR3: TGTGCCAGCAAAAGGGGCGGGAGCGGGAATGAGCAGTTCTTC.

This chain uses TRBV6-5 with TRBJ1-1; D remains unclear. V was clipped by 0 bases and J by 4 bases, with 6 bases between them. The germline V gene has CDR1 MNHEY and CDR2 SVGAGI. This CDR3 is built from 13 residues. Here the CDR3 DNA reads TGTGCCAGCAGTTACTCCCTCAGCACTGAAGCTTTCTTT. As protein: CASSYSLSTEAFF.

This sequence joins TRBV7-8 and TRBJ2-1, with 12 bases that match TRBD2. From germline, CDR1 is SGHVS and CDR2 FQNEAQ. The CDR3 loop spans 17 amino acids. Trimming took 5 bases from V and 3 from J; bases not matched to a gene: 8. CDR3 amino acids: CASSTGWTSGVYNEQFF. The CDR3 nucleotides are TGTGCCAGCAGCACGGGGTGGACTAGCGGGGTCTACAATGAGCAGTTCTTC.

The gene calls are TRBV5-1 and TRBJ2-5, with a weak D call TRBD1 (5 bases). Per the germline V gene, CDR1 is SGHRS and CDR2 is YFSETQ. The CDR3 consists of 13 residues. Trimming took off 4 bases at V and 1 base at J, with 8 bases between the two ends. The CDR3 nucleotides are TGCGCCAGCAGCGGCCAGGGCCAAGAGACCCAGTACTTC. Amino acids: CASSGQGQETQYF. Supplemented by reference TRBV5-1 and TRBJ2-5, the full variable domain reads KAGVTQTPRYLIKTRGQQVTLSCSPISGHRSVSWYQQTPGQGLQFLFEYFSETQRNKGNFPGRFSGRQFSNSRSEMNVSTLELGDSALYLCASSGQGQETQYFGPGTRLLVL.

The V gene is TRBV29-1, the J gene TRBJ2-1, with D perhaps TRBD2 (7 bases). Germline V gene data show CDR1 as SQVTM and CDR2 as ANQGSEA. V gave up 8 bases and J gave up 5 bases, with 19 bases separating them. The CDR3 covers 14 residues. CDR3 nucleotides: TGCAGCACTGAGGGGGGGGTACGGGACAATGAGCAGTTCTTC. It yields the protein CSTEGGVRDNEQFF.

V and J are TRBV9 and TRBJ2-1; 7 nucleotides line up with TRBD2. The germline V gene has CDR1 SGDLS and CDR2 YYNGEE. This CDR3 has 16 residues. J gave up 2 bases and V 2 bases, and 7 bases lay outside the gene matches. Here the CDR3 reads CASSVGRETTYNEQFF. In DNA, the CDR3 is TGTGCCAGCAGCGTCGGGCGGGAGACCACCTACAATGAGCAGTTCTTC.

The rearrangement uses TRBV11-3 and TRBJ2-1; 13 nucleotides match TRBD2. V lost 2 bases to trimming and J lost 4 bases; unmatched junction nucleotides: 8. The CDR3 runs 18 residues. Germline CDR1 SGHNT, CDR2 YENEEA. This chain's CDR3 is CASSLRWVGLAGYNEQFF. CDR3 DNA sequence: TGTGCCAGCAGCTTACGTTGGGTGGGACTAGCGGGGTACAATGAGCAGTTCTTC.

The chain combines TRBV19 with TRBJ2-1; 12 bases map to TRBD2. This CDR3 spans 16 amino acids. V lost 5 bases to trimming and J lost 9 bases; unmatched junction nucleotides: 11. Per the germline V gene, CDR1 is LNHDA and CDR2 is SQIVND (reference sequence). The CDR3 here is CASSPGGASGRVEQFF. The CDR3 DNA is TGTGCCAGTAGTCCAGGCGGGGCTAGCGGGAGGGTTGAGCAGTTCTTC.

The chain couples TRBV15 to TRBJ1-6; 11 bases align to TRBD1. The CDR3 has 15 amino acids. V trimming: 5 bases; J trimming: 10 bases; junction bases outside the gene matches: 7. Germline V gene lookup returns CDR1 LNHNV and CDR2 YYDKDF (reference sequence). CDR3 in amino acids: CATSGGQGARSPLHF. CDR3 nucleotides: TGTGCCACCAGCGGAGGACAGGGGGCGCGGTCACCCCTCCACTTT.

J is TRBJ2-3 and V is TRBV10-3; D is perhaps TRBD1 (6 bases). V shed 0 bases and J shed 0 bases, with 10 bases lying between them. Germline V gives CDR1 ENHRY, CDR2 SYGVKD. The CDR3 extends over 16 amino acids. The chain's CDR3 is CAISESNQGSTDTQYF. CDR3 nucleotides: TGTGCCATCAGTGAGTCGAATCAGGGGAGCACAGATACGCAGTATTTT.

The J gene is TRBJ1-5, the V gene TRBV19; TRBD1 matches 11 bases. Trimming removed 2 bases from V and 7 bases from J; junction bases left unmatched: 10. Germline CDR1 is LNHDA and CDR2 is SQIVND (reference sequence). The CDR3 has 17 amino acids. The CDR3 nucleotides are TGTGCCAGTAGTATAACCCCGGGGACAGGGGGGGGACAGCCCCAGCATTTT. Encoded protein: CASSITPGTGGGQPQHF.

In nucleotides, the CDR3 is TGTGCCAGCTCATGGGGCCAGCAAACTAATGAAAAACTGTTTTTT. It yields the protein CASSWGQQTNEKLFF. The rearrangement uses TRBV18 and TRBJ1-4; tentative D call: TRBD1 (5 bases). CDR3 size: 15 residues. V was cut by 5 bases and J by 1 base, with 11 bases left in between. Germline CDR1 is KGHSH and CDR2 is LQKENI.

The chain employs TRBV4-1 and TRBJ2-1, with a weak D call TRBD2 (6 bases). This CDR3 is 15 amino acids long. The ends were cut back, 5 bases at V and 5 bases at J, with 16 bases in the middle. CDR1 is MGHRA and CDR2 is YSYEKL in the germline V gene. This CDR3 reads CASSFLAFVNNEQFF. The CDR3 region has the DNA TGCGCCAGCAGCTTCCTAGCGTTCGTAAACAATGAGCAGTTCTTC.

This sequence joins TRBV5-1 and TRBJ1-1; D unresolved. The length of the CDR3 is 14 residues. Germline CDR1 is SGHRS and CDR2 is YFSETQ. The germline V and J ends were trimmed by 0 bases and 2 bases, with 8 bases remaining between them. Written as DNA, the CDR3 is TGCGCCAGCAGCTTGGATGGGCCTAACACTGAAGCTTTCTTT. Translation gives CASSLDGPNTEAFF. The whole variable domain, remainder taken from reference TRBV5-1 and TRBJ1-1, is KAGVTQTPRYLIKTRGQQVTLSCSPISGHRSVSWYQQTPGQGLQFLFEYFSETQRNKGNFPGRFSGRQFSNSRSEMNVSTLELGDSALYLCASSLDGPNTEAFFGQGTRLTVV.